Described below is a single TCR beta chain sequence and its context. As yet, its antigen is unknown. The CDR3 runs 15 residues. CDR1 is MNHEY and CDR2 is SVGEGT in the germline V gene. The V gene end was trimmed by 7 bases and the J gene end by 4 bases; junction bases not matched to a gene: 10. This specimen comes from a study of T cell repertoires in cytomegalovirus infection. Overall study context: Public TCR beta signatures were indicative of both CMV infection and a matching HLA type.

Study conclusions and caveats: Within the response measured ex vivo, HLA-C-restricted CMV-specific TCR beta clonotypes were dominant.

One entry per CDR3 protein results from TCRdb running MiXCR on the reads. Of approximately 750,000 distinct CDR3 sequences listed, 35% to 45% were seen once; the top ten hold around 2.6%. Sequencing used PBMCs. This chain links TRBV6-2 or TRBV6-3 with TRBJ1-2, with 9 bases lining up with TRBD1. This clonotype was sampled from a human donor in good health (CMV status not recorded). Some clones in this sample may be carry-over from other donors' samples. CDR3 loop: CASTPRGTGPYGYTF. The DNA of the CDR3 is TGTGCCAGCACCCCACGGGGGACAGGGCCCTATGGCTACACCTTC.